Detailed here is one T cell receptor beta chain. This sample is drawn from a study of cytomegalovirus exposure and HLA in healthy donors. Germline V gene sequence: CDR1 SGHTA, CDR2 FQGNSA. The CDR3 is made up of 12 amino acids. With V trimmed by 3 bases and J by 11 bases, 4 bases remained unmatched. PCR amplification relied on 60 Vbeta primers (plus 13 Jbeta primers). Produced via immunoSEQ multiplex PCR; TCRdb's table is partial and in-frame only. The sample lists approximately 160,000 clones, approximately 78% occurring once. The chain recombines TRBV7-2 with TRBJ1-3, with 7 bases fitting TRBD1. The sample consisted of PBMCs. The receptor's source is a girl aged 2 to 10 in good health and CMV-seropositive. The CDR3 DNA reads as TGTGCCAGCAGCTTGACAGGGAATGCCATATATTTT. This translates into CASSLTGNAIYF. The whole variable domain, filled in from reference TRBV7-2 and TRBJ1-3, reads GAGVSQSPSNKVTEKGKDVELRCDPISGHTALYWYRQSLGQGLEFLIYFQGNSAPDKSGLPSDRFSAERTGGSVSTLTIQRTQQEDSAVYLCASSLTGNAIYFGEGSWLTVV.